This TCR beta chain was sequenced in a study of control samples from healthy donors and cancer patients. V was cut by 2 bases and J by 4 bases, with 6 bases left in between. Germline-derived CDR1 and CDR2 are SNHLY and FYNNEI. CDR3 size: 13 residues. Using immunoSEQ multiplex PCR, the repertoire was profiled, and TCRdb retains in-frame clones only, with some absent. The profile shows tens of thousands of clones, 92% of them singletons. The V gene is TRBV2, the J gene TRBJ1-3; the D is unclear. Sequenced: blood. This sequence originates from a woman aged 45 to 65 in good health. CDR3 in DNA: TGTGCCAGCAGTGAATCGGCAGGAAACACCATATATTTT. Amino acid sequence: CASSESAGNTIYF.